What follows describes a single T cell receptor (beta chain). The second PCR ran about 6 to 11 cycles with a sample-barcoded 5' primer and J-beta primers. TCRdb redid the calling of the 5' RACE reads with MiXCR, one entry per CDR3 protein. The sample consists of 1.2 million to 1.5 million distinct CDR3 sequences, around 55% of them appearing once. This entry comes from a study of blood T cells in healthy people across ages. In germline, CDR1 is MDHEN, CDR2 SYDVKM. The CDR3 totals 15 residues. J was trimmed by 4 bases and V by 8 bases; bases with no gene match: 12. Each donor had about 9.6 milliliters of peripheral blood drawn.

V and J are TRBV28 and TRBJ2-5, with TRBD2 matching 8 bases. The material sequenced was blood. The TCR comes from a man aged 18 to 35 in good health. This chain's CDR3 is CASRKRGSRRETQYF. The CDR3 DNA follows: TGTGCCAGCCGGAAGCGGGGGTCGCGGAGAGAGACCCAGTACTTC.